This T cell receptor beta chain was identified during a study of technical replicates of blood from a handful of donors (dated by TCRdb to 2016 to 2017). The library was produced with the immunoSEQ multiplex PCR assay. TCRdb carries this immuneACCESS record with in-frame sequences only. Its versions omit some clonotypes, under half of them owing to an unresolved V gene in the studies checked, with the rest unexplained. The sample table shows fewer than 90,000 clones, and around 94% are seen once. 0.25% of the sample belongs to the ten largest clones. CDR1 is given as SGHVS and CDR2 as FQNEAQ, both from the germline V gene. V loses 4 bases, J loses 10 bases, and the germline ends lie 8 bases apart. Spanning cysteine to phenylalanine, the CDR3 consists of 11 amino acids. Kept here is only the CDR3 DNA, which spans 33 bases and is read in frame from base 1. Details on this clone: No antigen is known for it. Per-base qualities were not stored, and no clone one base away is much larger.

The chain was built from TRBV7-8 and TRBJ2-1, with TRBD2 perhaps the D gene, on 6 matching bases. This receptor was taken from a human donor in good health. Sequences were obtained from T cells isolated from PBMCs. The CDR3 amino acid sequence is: CASSSRGEQFF. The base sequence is TGTGCCAGCAGCTCCCGGGGGGAGCAGTTCTTC.